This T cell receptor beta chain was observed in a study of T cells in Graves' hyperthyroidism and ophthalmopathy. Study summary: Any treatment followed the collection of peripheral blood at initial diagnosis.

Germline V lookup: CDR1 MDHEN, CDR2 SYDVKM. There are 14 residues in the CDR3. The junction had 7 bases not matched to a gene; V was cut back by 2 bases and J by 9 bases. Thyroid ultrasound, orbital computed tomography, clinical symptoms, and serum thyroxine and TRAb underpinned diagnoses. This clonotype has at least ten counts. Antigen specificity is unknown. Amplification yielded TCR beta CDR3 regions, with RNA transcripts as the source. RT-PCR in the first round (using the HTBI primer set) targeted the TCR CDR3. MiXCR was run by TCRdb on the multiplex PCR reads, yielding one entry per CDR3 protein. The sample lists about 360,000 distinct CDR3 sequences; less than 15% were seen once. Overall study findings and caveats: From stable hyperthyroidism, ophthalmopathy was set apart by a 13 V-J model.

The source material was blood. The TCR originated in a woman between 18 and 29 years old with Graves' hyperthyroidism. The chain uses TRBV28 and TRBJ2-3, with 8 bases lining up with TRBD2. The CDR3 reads CASSLPAGVGTQYF. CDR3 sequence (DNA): TGTGCCAGCAGTTTACCAGCGGGAGTGGGGACGCAGTATTTT.